The rows below give T cell receptor beta chains drawn from one sample of a study of T cells after yellow fever vaccination. TCRdb redid the calling of the 5' RACE reads with MiXCR, one entry per CDR3 protein. The profile covers a few hundred thousand distinct CDR3 sequences, with roughly 5% appearing a single time and roughly 3.3% taken by the ten largest. The source was CD4+ T cells sorted from PBMCs, collected on the day of the yellow fever booster vaccination. The receptors derive from a man younger than 35 who received the YFV17D yellow fever vaccine. CDR3s include the opening cysteine and the closing phenylalanine or tryptophan. Each record gives: D gene, V gene, clone size, J gene, CDR3 DNA, CDR3 protein. D genes are given only for firm matches. Clone size, where shown, is once, few, many, or a class for clones that have expanded.

D: -; V: TRBV5-1; size: few; J: TRBJ2-7; DNA: TGCGCCAGCAGCCAACAGTTCCACGAGCAGTACTTC; CDR3: CASSQQFHEQYF
D: TRBD1; V: TRBV18; size: few; J: TRBJ2-7; DNA: TGTGCCAGCTCACCGCTACAGGGGGCTTACGAGCAGTACTTC; CDR3: CASSPLQGAYEQYF
D: TRBD2; V: TRBV6-2/TRBV6-3; size: few; J: TRBJ2-3; DNA: TGTGCCAGCAGTAAGGGACTAGCAATTTTAGGTACGCAGTATTTT; CDR3: CASSKGLAILGTQYF
D: -; V: TRBV10-3; size: many; J: TRBJ2-7; DNA: TGTGCCATCAGTGAGTCGGAGGACAGCCTGGAGCAGTACTTC; CDR3: CAISESEDSLEQYF
D: TRBD2; V: TRBV27; size: -; J: TRBJ2-7; DNA: TGTGCCAGCAGTTTATCTAGCGGGAGGCACGAGCAGTACTTC; CDR3: CASSLSSGRHEQYF
D: TRBD1; V: TRBV7-9; size: -; J: TRBJ2-1; DNA: TGTGCCAGCAACCCCCGCAGCGACAGGGGGCTGGACGGGCAGTTCTTC; CDR3: CASNPRSDRGLDGQFF
D: -; V: TRBV30; size: few; J: TRBJ1-1; DNA: TGTGCCTGGAGTCCCCGGGGGGGGTCGAACACTGAAGCTTTCTTT; CDR3: CAWSPRGGSNTEAFF
D: -; V: TRBV29-1; size: few; J: TRBJ2-6; DNA: TGCAGCGTTACACAGGGCTCTGGGGCCAACGTCCTGACTTTC; CDR3: CSVTQGSGANVLTF
D: -; V: TRBV5-6; size: many; J: TRBJ1-1; DNA: TGTGCCAGCAGCTTGGCGCTCAGGGCCACTGAAGCTTTCTTT; CDR3: CASSLALRATEAFF
D: -; V: TRBV29-1; size: -; J: TRBJ1-1; DNA: TGCAGCGTTGGTTCATCGAACACTGAAGCTTTCTTT; CDR3: CSVGSSNTEAFF
D: -; V: TRBV18; size: many; J: TRBJ2-7; DNA: TGTGCCAGCTCACCCACGCAAAGGGAGCAGTACTTC; CDR3: CASSPTQREQYF
D: -; V: TRBV4-3; size: few; J: TRBJ2-5; DNA: TGCGCCAGCAGCCGCCATCGAATTAGCGGTATAGAGACCCAGTACTTC; CDR3: CASSRHRISGIETQYF
D: -; V: TRBV9; size: -; J: TRBJ1-6; DNA: TGTGCCAGCAGCGTACAGGCAACTCACCCGCTCTCCTATAATTCACCCCTCCACTTT; CDR3: CASSVQATHPLSYNSPLHF
D: TRBD1; V: TRBV6-5; size: few; J: TRBJ1-3; DNA: TGTGCCAGCAGTTACCAGACAGGGGCAGGAAACACCATATATTTT; CDR3: CASSYQTGAGNTIYF
D: -; V: TRBV12-3/TRBV12-4; size: few; J: TRBJ1-2; DNA: TGTGCCAGCACCACATACGGTCCTAACTATGGCTACACCTTC; CDR3: CASTTYGPNYGYTF